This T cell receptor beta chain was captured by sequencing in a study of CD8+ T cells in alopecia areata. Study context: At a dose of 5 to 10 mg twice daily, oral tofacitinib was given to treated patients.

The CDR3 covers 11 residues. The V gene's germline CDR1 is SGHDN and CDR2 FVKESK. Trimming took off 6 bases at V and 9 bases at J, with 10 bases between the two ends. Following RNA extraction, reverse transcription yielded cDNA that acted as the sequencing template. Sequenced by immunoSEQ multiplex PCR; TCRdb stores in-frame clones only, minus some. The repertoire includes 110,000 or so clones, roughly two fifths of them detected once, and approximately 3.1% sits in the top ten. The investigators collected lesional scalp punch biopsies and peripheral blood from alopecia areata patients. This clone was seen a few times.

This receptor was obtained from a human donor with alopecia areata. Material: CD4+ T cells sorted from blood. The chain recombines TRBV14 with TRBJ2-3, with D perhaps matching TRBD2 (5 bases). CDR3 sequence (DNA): TGTGCCAGCAGTACTGGGAGCACGCAGTATTTT. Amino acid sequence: CASSTGSTQYF.